This TCR beta chain was obtained from a study of shared clonotypes between healthy human individuals. Regarding the study as a whole: The study generally estimated greater richness for naive than memory subsets.

With regard to this clone: Its target is unknown.

J was trimmed by 6 bases and V by 6 bases; bases with no gene match: 13. Germline V CDR1 and CDR2: WSHSY, SAAADI. This CDR3 region has 16 residues. The protocol was immunoSEQ multiplex PCR, while the TCRdb copy is restricted to in-frame clones and leaves out a portion. The table records fewer than 400,000 clones, around 72% of them present only once. It was into CD45RA+ naive and CD45RA-negative memory subsets that the CD4+ cells were split. Sequenced sample: memory CD4+ T cells sorted from blood. Sample subset: CD45RA-negative fraction. The clonotype was recovered from a man aged 25-40 years in good health. The rearrangement joins TRBV10-2 to TRBJ2-7; 11 bases map to TRBD2. The CDR3 sequence is CASRAPTSGKGSEQYF. DNA for the CDR3: TGCGCCAGCAGGGCTCCGACTAGCGGGAAAGGGAGCGAGCAGTACTTC.